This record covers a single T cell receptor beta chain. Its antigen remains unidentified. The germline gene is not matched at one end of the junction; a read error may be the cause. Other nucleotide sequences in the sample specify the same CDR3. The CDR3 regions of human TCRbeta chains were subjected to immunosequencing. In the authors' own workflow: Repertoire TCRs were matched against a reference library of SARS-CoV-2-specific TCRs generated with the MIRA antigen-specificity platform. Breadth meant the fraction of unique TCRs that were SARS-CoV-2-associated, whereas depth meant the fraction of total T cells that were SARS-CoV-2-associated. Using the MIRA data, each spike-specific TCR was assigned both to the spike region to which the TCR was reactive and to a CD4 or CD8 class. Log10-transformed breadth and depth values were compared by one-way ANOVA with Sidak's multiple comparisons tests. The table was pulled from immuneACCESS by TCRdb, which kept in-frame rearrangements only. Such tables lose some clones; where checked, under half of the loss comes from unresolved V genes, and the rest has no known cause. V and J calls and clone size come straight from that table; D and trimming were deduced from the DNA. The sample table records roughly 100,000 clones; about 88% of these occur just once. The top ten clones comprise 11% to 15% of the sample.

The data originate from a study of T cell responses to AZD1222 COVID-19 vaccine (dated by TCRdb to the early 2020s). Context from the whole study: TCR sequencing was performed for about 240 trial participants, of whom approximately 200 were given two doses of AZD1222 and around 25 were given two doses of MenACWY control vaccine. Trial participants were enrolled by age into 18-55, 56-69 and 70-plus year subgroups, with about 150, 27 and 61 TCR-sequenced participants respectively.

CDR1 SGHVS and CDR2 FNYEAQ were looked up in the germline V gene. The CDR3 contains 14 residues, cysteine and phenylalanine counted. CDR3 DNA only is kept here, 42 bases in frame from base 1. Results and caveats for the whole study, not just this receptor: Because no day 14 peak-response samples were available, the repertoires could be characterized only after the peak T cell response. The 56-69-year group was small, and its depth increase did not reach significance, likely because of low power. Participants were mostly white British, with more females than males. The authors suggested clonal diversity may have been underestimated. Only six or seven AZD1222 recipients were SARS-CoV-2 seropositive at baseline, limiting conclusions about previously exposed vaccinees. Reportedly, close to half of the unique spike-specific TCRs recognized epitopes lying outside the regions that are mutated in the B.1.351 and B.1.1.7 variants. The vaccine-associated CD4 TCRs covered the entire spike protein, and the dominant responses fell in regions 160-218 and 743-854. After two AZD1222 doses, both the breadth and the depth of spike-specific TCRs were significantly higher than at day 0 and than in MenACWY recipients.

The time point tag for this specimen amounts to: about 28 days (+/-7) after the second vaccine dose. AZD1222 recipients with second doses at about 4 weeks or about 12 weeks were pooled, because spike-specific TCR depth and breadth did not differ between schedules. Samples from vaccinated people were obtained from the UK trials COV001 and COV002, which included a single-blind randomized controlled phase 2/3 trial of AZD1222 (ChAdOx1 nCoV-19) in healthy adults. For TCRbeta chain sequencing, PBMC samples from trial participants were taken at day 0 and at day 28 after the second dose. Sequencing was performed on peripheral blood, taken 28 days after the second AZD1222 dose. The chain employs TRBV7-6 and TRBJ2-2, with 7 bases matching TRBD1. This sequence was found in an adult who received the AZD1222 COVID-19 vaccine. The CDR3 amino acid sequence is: CASRVQGNTGELFF. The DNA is TGTGCCAGCAGGGTACAGGGGAACACCGGGGAACTGTTTTTT.